This passage covers 31 T cell receptor beta chains from one sample sequenced in a study of T cells after yellow fever vaccination. TCRdb fed the 5' RACE reads into MiXCR, producing one record per CDR3 protein. The table has about 240,000 distinct CDR3 sequences, 6.9% seen once. The sample was CD4+ T cells sorted from PBMCs, taken 15 days after the yellow fever booster vaccination. These receptors all stem from a man aged 25-45 years who received the YFV17D yellow fever vaccine.

The gene calls are TRBV5-5 and TRBJ2-1; D may match TRBD1 or TRBD2 (5 bases each). V was clipped by 0 bases and J by 9 bases, with 13 bases between them. The length of the CDR3 is 14 residues. Germline V gene sequence: CDR1 SGHKS, CDR2 YYEKEE (reference sequence). This CDR3 reads CASSLVQGGGEQFF. CDR3 nucleotides: TGTGCCAGCAGCTTGGTGCAGGGTGGGGGTGAGCAGTTCTTC.

This clonotype was seen a handful of times. The genes are TRBV12-3 or TRBV12-4 and TRBJ2-2; a weak D match, TRBD2 (7 bases). V was trimmed by 7 bases and J by 6 bases, leaving 9 bases between them. The CDR3 consists of 12 residues. CDR3 coding DNA: TGTGCCAGCACGGGGGGCTCCGGGGAGCTGTTTTTT. Translated, it gives CASTGGSGELFF.

The CDR3 loop is CASSLRGKGLNEQFF. CDR3 bases: TGTGCCAGCAGCTTGAGGGGCAAAGGTTTAAATGAGCAGTTCTTC. The chain uses TRBV5-4 and TRBJ2-1, with D possibly TRBD1 on 5 matching bases. Deletions cut 1 base from V and 7 bases from J, with 15 bases between. CDR3 length equals 15 residues. Looked up from germline, CDR1 is SGHNT and CDR2 is YYREEE (reference sequence). Full variable domain (missing parts from reference TRBV5-4 and TRBJ2-1): ETGVTQSPTHLIKTRGQQVTLRCSSQSGHNTVSWYQQALGQGPQFIFQYYREEENGRGNFPPRFSGLQFPNYSSELNVNALELDDSALYLCASSLRGKGLNEQFFGPGTRLTVL.

This clonotype was detected only a few times. V is TRBV5-1 and J is TRBJ1-1, with 7 nucleotides matching TRBD1. J lost 1 base, V lost 4 bases, and 7 bases had no gene match. Germline V CDR1 and CDR2: SGHRS, YFSETQ. The CDR3 is made up of 15 amino acids. The CDR3 bases are TGCGCCAGCAGCCAGGGAGGGGGCCGGAACACTGAAGCTTTCTTT. Translating gives CASSQGGGRNTEAFF. Full variable domain (outside the CDR3, taken from reference TRBV5-1 and TRBJ1-1): KAGVTQTPRYLIKTRGQQVTLSCSPISGHRSVSWYQQTPGQGLQFLFEYFSETQRNKGNFPGRFSGRQFSNSRSEMNVSTLELGDSALYLCASSQGGGRNTEAFFGQGTRLTVV.

In its sample, this clonotype was seen a few times. The chain has TRBV4-3 and TRBJ2-2; D is possibly TRBD1 (5 bases). This CDR3 spans 16 amino acids. Per germline, CDR1 LGHNA and CDR2 YSLEER. The V and J ends lost 6 bases and 0 bases respectively, with 14 bases between them. CDR3 DNA: TGCGCCAGCAGGGCAGGGAAGTTTGCGAACACCGGGGAGCTGTTTTTT. Its protein is CASRAGKFANTGELFF.

In this sample, this clonotype turned up many times. This chain uses TRBV28 with TRBJ2-7; tentatively, D is TRBD2 (6 bases). Looked up from germline, CDR1 is MDHEN and CDR2 is SYDVKM. V gave up 4 bases and J gave up 4 bases, with 17 bases separating them. The CDR3 runs to 15 residues. In nucleotides, the CDR3 is TGTGCCAGCAGTTACAGACTTGGCGGGGCATACGAGCAGTACTTC. Translated: CASSYRLGGAYEQYF.

At least ten counts were recorded for this clonotype. The rearrangement links TRBV6-1 to TRBJ2-1; 10 bases fit TRBD2. The J segment lost 2 bases and the V segment lost 5 bases, leaving 6 bases of the junction unmatched. The CDR3 has 16 amino acids. Germline CDR1 MNHNS, CDR2 SASEGT. The CDR3 protein is CASSTLTSGAYNEQFF. CDR3 bases: TGTGCCAGCAGTACCCTTACTAGCGGGGCCTACAATGAGCAGTTCTTC.

This clonotype was seen a handful of times. This chain joins TRBV20-1 and TRBJ2-3, with 13 bases fitting TRBD2. Per germline, CDR1 DFQATT and CDR2 SNEGSKA (reference sequence). CDR3 length: 14 amino acids. V dropped 7 bases and J dropped 7; count of bases not matched to a gene: 8. Here the CDR3 reads CSVALAGGPYTQYF. The CDR3 nucleotides read TGCAGTGTCGCACTAGCGGGAGGGCCTTATACGCAGTATTTT.

The V call is TRBV7-6, the J call TRBJ2-4; maybe TRBD1 (6 bases). The CDR3 consists of 18 residues. V was trimmed by 6 bases and J by 0 bases, leaving 21 bases between them. Per germline, CDR1 SGHVS and CDR2 FNYEAQ. The CDR3 region has the DNA TGTGCCAGCAGGCGCGCAGGGGCCCAGACCCTAGCCAAAAACATTCAGTACTTC. It translates to CASRRAGAQTLAKNIQYF.

This clonotype has ten or more counts. This chain connects TRBV20-1 to TRBJ2-1; D may be TRBD2 (6 bases). This CDR3 region has 13 residues. CDR1 and CDR2 (germline): DFQATT, SNEGSKA (reference sequence). V shed 2 bases and J shed 7 bases, with 12 bases lying between them. The CDR3 DNA is TGCAGTGCTAGAATCCCCGGGAGAAATGAGCAGTTCTTC. This gives the protein CSARIPGRNEQFF.

CDR3 in amino acids: CASSLVAGPNTGELFF. The CDR3, as DNA: TGTGCCAGCAGTTTAGTGGCGGGGCCGAACACCGGGGAGCTGTTTTTT. V and J are TRBV12-3 or TRBV12-4 and TRBJ2-2; weak D call: TRBD2 (6 bases). V lost 1 base, J lost 0 bases, and 9 bases lay in between. The CDR3 loop spans 16 amino acids.

V gene TRBV7-9 combines with J gene TRBJ1-1; D remains unclear. The CDR3 loop spans 12 amino acids. The germline gives CDR1 SEHNR, CDR2 FQNEAQ (reference sequence). V dropped 4 bases and J dropped 4 bases, with 7 bases sitting between them. In DNA, the CDR3 is TGTGCCAGCAGCTGGTCAGTCACTGAAGCTTTCTTT. Encoded protein: CASSWSVTEAFF.

Ten or more counts support this clonotype. CDR3 nucleotides: TGTGCCAGCACCCGGCTTGAGACACCTAACACTGAAGCTTTCTTT. It codes for CASTRLETPNTEAFF. V gene TRBV12-3 or TRBV12-4 combines with J gene TRBJ1-1; D not resolved. The CDR3 sequence is 15 residues long. Trimming pared 7 bases from V and 2 bases from J, leaving 17 bases between.

The chain couples TRBV7-6 to TRBJ2-5; D is ambiguous. Looked up from germline, CDR1 is SGHVS and CDR2 is FNYEAQ. CDR3 length: 12 residues. V lost 0 bases to trimming and J lost 7 bases, with 6 bases between them. CDR3 nucleotide sequence: TGTGCCAGCAGCTTAGCCCCAGGGACCCAGTACTTC. Its protein is CASSLAPGTQYF.

This clonotype was seen only a few times. The V call is TRBV3-1, the J call TRBJ1-2, with 7 bases identical to TRBD1. The CDR3 contains 14 residues. The germline V gene encodes CDR1 LGHDT and CDR2 YNNKEL (reference sequence). V lost 0 bases, J lost 8 bases, and 6 bases stayed unmatched. The CDR3: CASSQDTGDRGYTF. The CDR3 region has the DNA TGTGCCAGCAGCCAAGATACAGGGGATAGAGGCTACACCTTC.

To note about this clonotype: One end of the junction is discordant with germline, which a read error may explain. This chain connects TRBV15 to TRBJ2-3; D possibly corresponds to TRBD1 (6 bases). The CDR3 extends over 16 amino acids. The V gene's germline CDR1 is LNHNV and CDR2 YYDKDF (reference sequence). This CDR3 reads CAARSTGGGGTDTQYF. The DNA for the CDR3 is TGTGCCGCCAGGAGTACTGGGGGCGGAGGCACAGATACGCAGTATTTT. The whole variable domain, filled in from reference TRBV15 and TRBJ2-3, reads DAMVIQNPRYQVTQFGKPVTLSCSQTLNHNVMYWYQQKSSQAPKLLFHYYDKDFNNEADTPDNFQSRRPNTSFCFLDIRSPGLGDTAMYLCAARSTGGGGTDTQYFGPGTRLTVL.

This clonotype was detected only a few times. The rearrangement uses TRBV4-3 and TRBJ1-4; D perhaps matches TRBD1 (5 bases). The CDR3 totals 15 residues. The V and J ends lost 2 bases and 7 bases respectively, with 14 bases between them. From germline, CDR1 is LGHNA and CDR2 YSLEER. The CDR3 nucleotides are TGCGCCAGCAGCCAACGCCCTGGGGGAGCTGAAAAACTGTTTTTT. The encoded protein is CASSQRPGGAEKLFF.

The chain joins TRBV30 to TRBJ1-3; D is ambiguous. The V gene lost 8 bases and the J gene lost 0 bases, with 11 bases spanning the gap. This CDR3 is built from 13 residues. CDR1 GTSNPN and CDR2 SVGIG come from the germline V gene (reference sequence). CDR3 amino acids: CAANLYSGNTIYF. The CDR3 DNA sequence: TGTGCCGCCAACCTGTACTCTGGAAACACCATATATTTT.

Comments on this clonotype: This could be a read error, since a much larger clone is one nucleotide away. V gene TRBV3-1 combines with J gene TRBJ2-7; 11 bases agree with TRBD2. CDR3 length equals 13 residues. V gave up 7 bases and J gave up 6 bases; unmatched junction bases: 5. CDR1 and CDR2 from the germline V gene are LGHDT and YNNKEL (reference sequence). The DNA of the CDR3 is TGTGCCAGCATCCAGCTAGCGGGAGGCGAGCAGTACTTC. Its protein is CASIQLAGGEQYF.

V usage is TRBV10-2 and J usage is TRBJ1-2; tentatively, D is TRBD1 (5 bases). CDR1 is WSHSY and CDR2 is SAAADI in the germline V gene. V was shortened by 4 bases and J by 3 bases, with 15 bases between the two germline ends. There are 15 residues in the CDR3. The CDR3 DNA reads TGCGCCAGCAGTGGGGGCCGAGACAGTTACTATGGCTACACCTTC. It encodes CASSGGRDSYYGYTF.

With respect to this clonotype: Its ends do not fully match the called genes, so a read error is possible. V and J are TRBV7-8 and TRBJ2-1, with D unclear. Germline V gene data show CDR1 as SGHVS and CDR2 as FQNEAQ. The CDR3 spans 14 residues. The CDR3 here is CASSLAVQHNQQFF. CDR3 in DNA: TGTGCCAGCAGCTTAGCTGTACAGCACAATCAGCAGTTCTTC.

The rearrangement uses TRBV20-1 and TRBJ2-7; D unresolved. The germline CDR1 and CDR2 sequences are DFQATT and SNEGSKA (reference sequence). There are 11 residues in the CDR3. Trimming took off 8 bases at V and 1 base at J, with 9 bases between the two ends. The CDR3 sequence: CSPSSSYEQYF. The CDR3 nucleotides read TGCAGTCCATCATCGTCCTACGAGCAGTACTTC.

This clonotype turned up a few times. The CDR3 coding sequence is TGTGCCAGCAGCTTAGAAGCTAGCGGGAGGGCCTATGAGCAGTTCTTC. Translating gives CASSLEASGRAYEQFF. The chain carries TRBV11-2 and TRBJ2-1; 12 bases line up with TRBD2. The germline V gene encodes CDR1 SGHAT and CDR2 FQNNGV. The CDR3 extends over 16 amino acids. The V and J ends lost 0 bases and 8 bases, in that order; junction bases with no gene match: 5.

The chain uses TRBV10-3 and TRBJ2-7; TRBD2 matches at 7 bases. With V trimmed by 8 bases and J by 2 bases, 3 bases remained unmatched. Per germline, CDR1 ENHRY and CDR2 SYGVKD. CDR3 length: 12 amino acids. The CDR3 sequence: CAIGLDPYEQYF. The CDR3 DNA is TGTGCCATCGGACTAGACCCCTACGAGCAGTACTTC.

In its sample, this clonotype was seen a few times. The chain employs TRBV5-1 and TRBJ2-5, with 7 bases lining up with TRBD2. J lost 1 base, V lost 4 bases, and 7 bases had no gene match. This CDR3 is built from 15 residues. The V gene's germline CDR1 is SGHRS and CDR2 YFSETQ. CDR3 coding DNA: TGCGCCAGCAGCGGGGGGGGAGGAGGCCAAGAGACCCAGTACTTC. Encoded protein: CASSGGGGGQETQYF.

A remark on this clonotype: A much larger clone is a single base away; this may be a read error. The J gene is TRBJ2-1, the V gene TRBV28; 7 nucleotides align to TRBD2. Trimming cost V 8 bases and J 11 bases; bases outside gene matches: 15. The CDR3 runs to 14 residues. The germline gives CDR1 MDHEN, CDR2 SYDVKM. The CDR3 sequence: CASRPGGRAGKQFF. The DNA of the CDR3 is TGTGCCAGCCGACCTGGGGGGAGGGCCGGGAAGCAGTTCTTC.

This clonotype was observed at least ten times. V is TRBV5-1 and J is TRBJ1-1, with D perhaps matching TRBD1 (6 bases). Germline CDR1 reads SGHRS; CDR2 reads YFSETQ. The V end lost 4 bases, the J end lost 1 base, and 14 bases lay between the germline ends. The CDR3 covers 15 residues. CDR3 amino acids: CASSPTTTGNTEAFF. CDR3 nucleotide sequence: TGCGCCAGCAGCCCGACGACGACAGGGAACACTGAAGCTTTCTTT.

The chain is built from TRBV6-2 or TRBV6-3 and TRBJ2-3, with D hard to call. Germline V gene lookup returns CDR1 MNHEY and CDR2 SVGEGT. The CDR3 extends over 14 amino acids. Trimming removed 0 bases at V and 2 bases at J, with 6 bases between. In DNA form, the CDR3 reads TGTGCCAGCAGTTACTCGCCCTACACAGATACGCAGTATTTT. Residues: CASSYSPYTDTQYF.

This clonotype has a handful of counts. This chain joins TRBV20-1 and TRBJ1-6; D gene ambiguous. Germline assignment: CDR1 DFQATT and CDR2 SNEGSKA (reference sequence). Between the trimmed V and J ends, which lost 6 bases and 7 bases, there was a span of 16 bases. The CDR3 contains 14 residues. The CDR3 DNA is TGCAGTGCAAGGACCGAAATGACGAATTCACCCCTCCACTTT. This translates into CSARTEMTNSPLHF.

This clonotype was counted many times. V usage is TRBV15 and J usage is TRBJ2-2; no firm D call. The CDR3 spans 16 residues. Trimming stripped 1 base from V and 5 bases from J, with 14 bases between. The germline gives CDR1 LNHNV, CDR2 YYDKDF (reference sequence). The CDR3 is CATSRGQIPLTGELFF. As DNA, the CDR3 is TGTGCCACCAGCAGAGGGCAGATTCCGTTAACCGGGGAGCTGTTTTTT.

This clonotype turned up a few times. Written as DNA, the CDR3 is TGTGCCAGTAAAGGGAGGGGAGACTACGAGCAGTACTTC. Amino acid sequence: CASKGRGDYEQYF. The rearrangement links TRBV19 to TRBJ2-7; 7 bases are a match to TRBD2. Trimming cost V 7 bases and J 3 bases; bases outside gene matches: 6. Germline CDR1 LNHDA, CDR2 SQIVND (reference sequence). The CDR3 is 13 residues long.